This passage covers 26 T cell receptor beta chains from one sample sequenced in a study of blood T cell repertoires in COVID-19. Produced via immunoSEQ multiplex PCR; TCRdb's table is partial and in-frame only. Seen here are more than 100,000 clones, just over 85% observed once, and the top ten hold almost 0.9%. The source material was peripheral blood. These receptors were taken from a woman aged 45-60 years with active or convalescent COVID-19.

This clone was picked up one time. J is TRBJ2-1 and V is TRBV4-3, with D perhaps matching TRBD1 (5 bases). The CDR3 is 17 residues long. Trimming took 1 base from V and 0 from J, leaving 13 bases between them. Germline values: CDR1 LGHNA, CDR2 YSLEER. The CDR3 bases are TGCGCCAGCAGCCAAGGCAGGGTCCCTTCCTCCTACAATGAGCAGTTCTTC. This gives the protein CASSQGRVPSSYNEQFF.

The count of this clone is one. The chain recombines TRBV7-6 with TRBJ1-1; tentatively, D is TRBD1 (5 bases). Germline CDR1 SGHVS, CDR2 FNYEAQ. Trimming stripped 5 bases from V and 1 base from J, with 8 bases between. This CDR3 is 13 amino acids long. CDR3 in amino acids: CASSRQPNTEAFF. Here the CDR3 DNA reads TGTGCCAGCAGCCGACAGCCGAACACTGAAGCTTTCTTT.

V is TRBV27 and J is TRBJ1-4, with D possibly matching TRBD1 (6 bases). V was clipped by 5 bases and J by 5 bases, with 15 bases between them. The V gene's germline CDR1 is MNHEY and CDR2 SMNVEV (reference sequence). The CDR3 contains 15 residues. The CDR3 DNA is TGTGCCAGCAGTCCGGACAGCCGACGAAATGAAAAACTGTTTTTT. Translated: CASSPDSRRNEKLFF.

This clone was seen only once. The V and J genes are TRBV29-1 and TRBJ2-2; D call uncertain. V shed 6 bases and J shed 5 bases, with 7 bases lying between them. Germline-derived CDR1 and CDR2 are SQVTM and ANQGSEA. There are 11 residues in the CDR3. The CDR3 reads CSVIQTGELFF. In DNA form, the CDR3 reads TGCAGCGTCATACAGACCGGGGAGCTGTTTTTT.

This chain joins TRBV7-2 and TRBJ2-1; 9 bases are a match to TRBD1. Germline CDR1 is SGHTA and CDR2 is FQGNSA. V lost 5 bases and J lost 10; bases outside the gene matches: 12. The CDR3 loop spans 15 amino acids. The CDR3 spells CASSLGGTGSLEQFF. CDR3 DNA sequence: TGTGCCAGCAGCCTAGGGGGGACAGGGAGTTTGGAGCAGTTCTTC.

CDR3 loop: CATSTGTLNGELFF. CDR3 in DNA: TGTGCCACCTCAACCGGGACACTCAACGGGGAGCTGTTTTTT. The gene calls are TRBV2 and TRBJ2-2, with D possibly matching TRBD1 (6 bases). The CDR3 loop spans 14 amino acids. Germline V gene data show CDR1 as SNHLY and CDR2 as FYNNEI. The V and J ends lost 10 bases and 7 bases respectively, with 19 bases between them.

This chain connects TRBV7-2 to TRBJ2-7; D perhaps matches TRBD1 (6 bases). The germline V gene encodes CDR1 SGHTA and CDR2 FQGNSA. V dropped 1 base and J dropped 2 bases, with 12 bases sitting between them. The CDR3 length is 15 residues. The DNA for the CDR3 is TGTGCCAGCAGCTTAGGCCAGACAGGCGCCTACGAGCAGTACTTC. Its protein product is CASSLGQTGAYEQYF.

V usage is TRBV20-1 and J usage is TRBJ1-2; D remains ambiguous. The CDR3 contains 11 residues. Looked up from germline, CDR1 is DFQATT and CDR2 is SNEGSKA (reference sequence). The V gene lost 3 bases and the J gene lost 8 bases, with 10 bases spanning the gap. The CDR3 protein is CSASSGYGYTF. The CDR3 DNA is TGCAGTGCTAGTTCGGGGTACGGCTACACCTTC.

A word on this clone: Additional DNA sequences in this sample encode the identical CDR3. V usage is TRBV3-1 (or the pseudogene TRBV3-2) and J usage is TRBJ2-7; 9 bases line up with TRBD1. This CDR3 has 13 residues. With V trimmed by 3 bases and J by 3 bases, 0 bases remained unmatched. Germline V gene sequence: CDR1 LGHDT, CDR2 YNNKEL (reference sequence). CDR3 DNA: TGTGCCAGCAGCCAGACAGGGGGCTACGAGCAGTACTTC. Protein product: CASSQTGGYEQYF.

This rearrangement joins TRBV3-1 (or the pseudogene TRBV3-2) to TRBJ2-2, with 8 bases identical to TRBD1. The CDR3 is 16 amino acids. J lost 3 bases, V lost 1 base, and 4 bases had no gene match. Germline V CDR1 and CDR2: LGHDT, YNNKEL (reference sequence). This CDR3 is CASSQGPGGDTGELFF. CDR3 bases: TGTGCCAGCAGCCAAGGGCCAGGGGGCGACACCGGGGAGCTGTTTTTT.

The V gene is TRBV7-3, the J gene TRBJ2-1; 7 nucleotides align to TRBD2. CDR3 size: 15 residues. Germline V gives CDR1 SGHTA, CDR2 FQGTGA. J gave up 5 bases and V 5 bases, and 9 bases lay outside the gene matches. CDR3 protein: CASSPPGLSNNEQFF. The DNA of the CDR3 is TGTGCCAGCAGCCCACCGGGACTATCTAACAATGAGCAGTTCTTC.

Only a few counts were recorded for this clone. This chain uses TRBV6-2 or TRBV6-3 with TRBJ2-1, with D possibly matching TRBD2 (5 bases). Trimming removed 0 bases from V and 5 bases from J, with 8 bases in between. Germline V lookup: CDR1 MNHEY, CDR2 SVGEGT. This CDR3 contains 14 residues. CDR3 sequence (DNA): TGTGCCAGCAGTTACTCGCGGGTTAACAATGAGCAGTTCTTC. Amino acids: CASSYSRVNNEQFF.

This chain connects TRBV18 to TRBJ1-1; D ambiguous. V shed 6 bases and J shed 6 bases, with 20 bases lying between them. The CDR3 loop spans 15 amino acids. From germline, CDR1 is KGHSH and CDR2 LQKENI. CDR3 sequence reads: CASSQRTDFLSEAFF. DNA for the CDR3: TGTGCCAGCTCCCAAAGGACGGACTTCCTCTCTGAAGCTTTCTTT.

This clone was picked up one time. The chain couples TRBV10-3 to TRBJ1-5, with 7 bases identical to TRBD1. This CDR3 region has 19 residues. With V trimmed by 6 bases and J by 1 base, 18 bases remained unmatched. The germline CDR1 and CDR2 sequences are ENHRY and SYGVKD. CDR3 sequence reads: CAIRLGDEGALPSNQPQHF. The CDR3 DNA reads TGTGCCATCAGACTAGGGGACGAGGGGGCGCTGCCGAGCAATCAGCCCCAGCATTTT.

V and J are TRBV11-3 and TRBJ2-2; D gene uncertain. Germline V gene data show CDR1 as SGHNT and CDR2 as YENEEA. The length of the CDR3 is 11 residues. Trimming took off 8 bases at V and 6 bases at J, with 7 bases between the two ends. The CDR3 loop reads CASGASGELFF. For the CDR3, the DNA is TGTGCCAGCGGAGCGTCCGGGGAGCTGTTTTTT.

Regarding this clone: Sequence at one end of the junction differs from germline and may be a read error. This chain joins TRBV30 and TRBJ2-7, with D perhaps matching TRBD1 (6 bases). Germline CDR1 and CDR2: GTSNPN and SVGIG (reference sequence). The CDR3 length is 10 residues. The DNA for the CDR3 is TGTGCCTGGGGAAACAGGGTAATCATGTTC. It translates to CAWGNRVIMF. Full variable domain (outside the CDR3, taken from reference TRBV30 and TRBJ2-7): SQTIHQWPATLVQPVGSPLSLECTVEGTSNPNLYWYRQAAGRGLQLLFYSVGIGQISSEVPQNLSASRPQDRQFILSSKKLLLSDSGFYLCAWGNRVIMFGPGTRLTVT.

The gene calls are TRBV28 and TRBJ2-2; 12 bases align to TRBD1. The length of the CDR3 is 17 residues. The junction had 7 bases not matched to a gene; V was cut back by 3 bases and J by 5 bases. In germline, CDR1 is MDHEN, CDR2 SYDVKM. The CDR3 DNA reads as TGTGCCAGCAGTTTCGGGACAGGGGGCGCGGGGACCGGGGAGCTGTTTTTT. This gives the protein CASSFGTGGAGTGELFF. The full variable domain, rest sourced from reference TRBV28 and TRBJ2-2, is DVKVTQSSRYLVKRTGEKVFLECVQDMDHENMFWYRQDPGLGLRLIYFSYDVKMKEKGDIPEGYSVSREKKERFSLILESASTNQTSMYLCASSFGTGGAGTGELFFGEGSRLTVL.

This clone was recorded only once. V is TRBV14 and J is TRBJ2-7; D is perhaps TRBD2 (6 bases). The CDR3 contains 14 residues. Germline assignment: CDR1 SGHDN and CDR2 FVKESK. Trimming removed 2 bases at V and 3 bases at J, with 11 bases between. Here the CDR3 DNA reads TGTGCCAGCAGCCAATGGCGGGACCGCTACGAGCAGTACTTC. It specifies CASSQWRDRYEQYF.

The J gene is TRBJ1-5, the V gene TRBV5-1, with 7 bases lining up with TRBD1. The length of the CDR3 is 18 residues. The germline V gene has CDR1 SGHRS and CDR2 YFSETQ. The ends lost 4 bases at V and 0 bases at J; junction bases unmatched: 13. The CDR3 DNA reads TGCGCCAGCAGCCCGGGGACAGTGGGGGCTGATAGCAATCAGCCCCAGCATTTT. Translation: CASSPGTVGADSNQPQHF.

V usage is TRBV11-1 and J usage is TRBJ1-1; D is perhaps TRBD1 (6 bases). V lost 2 bases and J lost 3, with 16 bases in between. In germline, CDR1 is SGHAT, CDR2 FQDESV (reference sequence). This CDR3 has 16 amino acids. In DNA form, the CDR3 reads TGTGCCAGCAGCTTACCCCCGGCAGGGGCGGACACTGAAGCTTTCTTT. It translates to CASSLPPAGADTEAFF.

The chain combines TRBV6-2 or TRBV6-3 with TRBJ2-7, with TRBD1 matching over 8 bases. The CDR3 is made up of 13 amino acids. J lost 5 bases, V lost 4 bases, and 4 bases had no gene match. Germline loops: CDR1 MNHEY, CDR2 SVGEGT. The CDR3 protein is CASSFRQGNEQYF. The CDR3 nucleotides read TGTGCCAGCAGTTTTAGACAGGGGAACGAGCAGTACTTC.

V gene TRBV28 combines with J gene TRBJ2-7; D is perhaps TRBD2 (5 bases). The CDR3 runs to 12 residues. The germline CDR1 and CDR2 sequences are MDHEN and SYDVKM. Between the trimmed V and J ends, which lost 3 bases and 5 bases, there was a span of 8 bases. For the CDR3, the DNA is TGTGCCAGCAGTTTGCGGGTGGACGAGCAGTACTTC. This sequence encodes CASSLRVDEQYF.

The chain employs TRBV29-1 and TRBJ2-3; no clear D. Germline-derived CDR1 and CDR2 are SQVTM and ANQGSEA. V lost 6 bases, J lost 6 bases, and 16 bases lay in between. There are 13 residues in the CDR3. The DNA of the CDR3 is TGCAGCGTGGGTCCCCGACTCTGGGATACGCAGTATTTT. This encodes CSVGPRLWDTQYF.

The chain uses TRBV9 and TRBJ2-2; 14 bases match TRBD2. V shed 3 bases and J 0 bases; nucleotides not matched to a gene: 7. The CDR3 has 19 amino acids. In germline, CDR1 is SGDLS, CDR2 YYNGEE. The CDR3 DNA follows: TGTGCCAGCAGCGCCCGACTAGCGGGAGGGCTTCCGAACACCGGGGAGCTGTTTTTT. This encodes CASSARLAGGLPNTGELFF.

The rearrangement uses TRBV5-4 and TRBJ2-7, with 9 nucleotides matching TRBD1. The CDR3 sequence is 13 residues long. Germline values: CDR1 SGHNT, CDR2 YYREEE (reference sequence). J was trimmed by 5 bases and V by 3 bases; bases with no gene match: 3. DNA for the CDR3: TGTGCCAGCAGCTCCGGGACAGGGAACGAGCAGTACTTC. It codes for CASSSGTGNEQYF.

V is TRBV11-2 and J is TRBJ2-1; 7 positions match TRBD2. This CDR3 contains 16 residues. Per germline, CDR1 SGHAT and CDR2 FQNNGV. The J segment lost 6 bases and the V segment lost 4 bases, leaving 12 bases of the junction unmatched. The CDR3 nucleotides read TGTGCCAGCAGCTCCCTACTTGGGGCGGGAGTCAATGAGCAGTTCTTC. Translating it yields CASSSLLGAGVNEQFF.